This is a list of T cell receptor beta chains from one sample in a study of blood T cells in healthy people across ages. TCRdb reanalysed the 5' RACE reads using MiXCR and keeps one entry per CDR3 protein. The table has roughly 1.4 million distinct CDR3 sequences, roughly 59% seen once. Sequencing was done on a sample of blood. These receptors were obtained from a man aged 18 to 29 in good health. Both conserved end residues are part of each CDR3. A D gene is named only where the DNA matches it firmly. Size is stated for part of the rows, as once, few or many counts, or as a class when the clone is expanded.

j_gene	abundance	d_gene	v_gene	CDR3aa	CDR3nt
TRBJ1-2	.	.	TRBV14	CASSREAGLYGYTF	TGTGCCAGCAGCCGAGAAGCAGGGCTCTATGGCTACACCTTC
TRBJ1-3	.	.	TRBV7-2	CASSEGAGRAYTIYF	TGTGCCAGCAGCGAAGGGGCAGGGCGGGCATACACCATATATTTT
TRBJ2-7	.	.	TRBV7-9	CASSSPPAVPGVSEQYF	TGTGCCAGCAGCTCCCCCCCGGCGGTCCCGGGAGTCTCCGAGCAGTACTTC
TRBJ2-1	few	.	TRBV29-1	CSVEPLNSYNEQFF	TGCAGCGTTGAACCCCTTAACTCCTACAATGAGCAGTTCTTC
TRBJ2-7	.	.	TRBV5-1	CASRPTRSIVMDEQYF	TGCGCCAGCAGACCCACCCGTTCGATCGTCATGGACGAGCAGTACTTC
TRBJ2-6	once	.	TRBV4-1	CASGHLGGPGANVLTF	TGCGCCAGCGGCCATCTGGGGGGTCCTGGGGCCAACGTCCTGACTTTC
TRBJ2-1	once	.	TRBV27	CASSSYTRSYEQFF	TGTGCCAGCAGTTCGTATACTAGGTCCTATGAGCAGTTCTTC
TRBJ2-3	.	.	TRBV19	CVSSMSWRGTDTQYF	TGTGTCAGTAGTATGTCGTGGAGGGGCACAGATACGCAGTATTTT
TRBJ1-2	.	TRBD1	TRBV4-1	CASSQDRGTGEGYTF	TGCGCCAGCAGCCAAGATCGCGGGACAGGGGAGGGCTACACCTTC
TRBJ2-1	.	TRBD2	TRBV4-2	CASSPAGVYNEQFF	TGTGCCAGCAGCCCTGCGGGGGTCTACAATGAGCAGTTCTTC
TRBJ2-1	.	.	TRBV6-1	CASSALDEQFF	TGTGCCAGCAGTGCTCTAGATGAGCAGTTCTTC
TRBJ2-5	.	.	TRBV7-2	CASSVSQGIGETQYF	TGTGCCAGCAGCGTCTCACAGGGAATCGGTGAGACCCAGTACTTC
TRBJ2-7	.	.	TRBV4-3	CAGSQSEYGYEQYF	TGCGCCGGCAGCCAAAGTGAATACGGCTACGAGCAGTACTTC
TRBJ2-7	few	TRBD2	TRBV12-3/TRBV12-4	CASTLAGGAGEQYF	TGTGCCAGCACCCTAGCGGGAGGGGCGGGGGAGCAGTACTTC
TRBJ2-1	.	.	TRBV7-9	CASSLVMGEQFF	TGTGCCAGCAGCTTAGTAATGGGTGAGCAGTTCTTC
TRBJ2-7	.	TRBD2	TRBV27	CASRSGGTYYEQYF	TGTGCCAGCAGGAGCGGGGGGACATACTACGAGCAGTACTTC
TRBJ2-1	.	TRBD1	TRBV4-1	CASSRISGTAYNEQFF	TGCGCCAGCAGCCGGATTTCGGGGACAGCGTACAATGAGCAGTTCTTC
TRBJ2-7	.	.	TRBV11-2	CASSLGLLGDEQYF	TGTGCCAGCAGCTTAGGGCTATTGGGGGACGAGCAGTACTTC
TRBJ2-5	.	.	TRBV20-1	CSAKEMAGEQYF	TGCAGTGCTAAGGAAATGGCTGGTGAGCAGTACTTC
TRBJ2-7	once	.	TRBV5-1	CASSLLGIYAGYEQYF	TGCGCCAGCAGCTTGCTAGGCATATATGCCGGCTACGAGCAGTACTTC
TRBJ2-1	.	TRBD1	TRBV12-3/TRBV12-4	CASSLVPDRGNEQFF	TGTGCCAGCAGTTTAGTCCCGGACAGGGGCAATGAGCAGTTCTTC
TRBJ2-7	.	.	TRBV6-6	CASSYWGGQDPYEQYF	TGTGCCAGCAGTTACTGGGGGGGACAGGACCCCTACGAGCAGTACTTC
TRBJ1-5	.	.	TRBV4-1	CASSQEIRYRWNQPQHF	TGCGCCAGCAGCCAAGAAATCCGTTATCGTTGGAATCAGCCCCAGCATTTT
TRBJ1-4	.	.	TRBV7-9	CASSPSTHSGEKLFF	TGTGCCAGCAGCCCCTCAACTCATTCGGGTGAAAAACTGTTTTTT
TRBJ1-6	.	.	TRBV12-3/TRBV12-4	CASSLYMGTYSPLHF	TGTGCCAGCAGTCTATACATGGGAACCTATTCACCCCTCCACTTT
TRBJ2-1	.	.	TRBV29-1	CSVVRGLGVGEQFF	TGCAGCGTCGTAAGGGGCCTAGGGGTCGGTGAGCAGTTCTTC
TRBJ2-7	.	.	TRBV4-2	CASSQVGQTTYEQYF	TGTGCCAGCAGCCAAGTCGGCCAGACAACCTACGAGCAGTACTTC
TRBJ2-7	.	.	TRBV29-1	CSVVPSRGGGSYEQYF	TGCAGCGTCGTCCCATCCAGAGGAGGAGGGTCCTACGAGCAGTACTTC
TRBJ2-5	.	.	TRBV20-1	CSAKGLTKETQYF	TGCAGTGCTAAGGGATTGACGAAGGAGACCCAGTACTTC
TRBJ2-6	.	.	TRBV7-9	CASSSTRDSGANVLTF	TGTGCCAGCAGCTCTACACGCGACTCTGGGGCCAACGTCCTGACTTTC
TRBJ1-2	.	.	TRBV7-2	CASSLVDRTRDGYTF	TGTGCCAGCAGCTTAGTAGACAGAACGAGGGATGGCTACACCTTC
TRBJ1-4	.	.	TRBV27	CASSLRVANEKLFF	TGTGCCAGCAGTTTAAGGGTTGCTAATGAAAAACTGTTTTTT
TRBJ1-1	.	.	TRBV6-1	CASSGGGRVMNTEAFF	TGTGCCAGCAGTGGGGGGGGTCGGGTCATGAACACTGAAGCTTTCTTT
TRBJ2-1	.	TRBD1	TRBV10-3	CAILTGDRGMFF	TGTGCCATTTTAACGGGGGACAGGGGAATGTTCTTC
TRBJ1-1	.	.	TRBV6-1	CASSEAAMNTEAFF	TGTGCCAGCAGTGAAGCAGCGATGAACACTGAAGCTTTCTTT
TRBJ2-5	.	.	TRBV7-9	CASSSPLTLAATQYF	TGTGCCAGCAGCTCCCCATTGACACTAGCAGCGACCCAGTACTTC
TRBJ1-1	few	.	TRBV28	CAIRQNTEAFF	TGTGCCATCCGACAGAACACTGAAGCTTTCTTT
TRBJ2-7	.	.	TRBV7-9	CASSDGNSPYEQYF	TGTGCCAGCAGCGACGGAAACAGTCCCTACGAGCAGTACTTC
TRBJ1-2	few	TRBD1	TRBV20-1	CSARGWDREDGYTF	TGCAGTGCTAGAGGGTGGGACAGGGAAGATGGCTACACCTTC
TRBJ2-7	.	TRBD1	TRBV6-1	CASKTDRGMYEQYF	TGTGCCAGCAAGACGGACAGGGGGATGTACGAGCAGTACTTC
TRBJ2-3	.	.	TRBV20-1	CSAGTSGREDTQYF	TGCAGTGCCGGAACATCGGGAAGGGAAGATACGCAGTATTTT
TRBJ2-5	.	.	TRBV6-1	CASSEQTVNQETQYF	TGTGCCAGCAGTGAACAGACAGTTAACCAAGAGACCCAGTACTTC
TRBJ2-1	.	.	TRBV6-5	CASSYNGGGNEQFF	TGTGCCAGCAGTTACAACGGGGGTGGGAATGAGCAGTTCTTC
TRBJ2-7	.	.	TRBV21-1	CASSGRDRGILAGRYEQYF	TGTGCCAGCAGCGGACGGGACAGGGGTATACTAGCGGGACGGTACGAGCAGTACTTC
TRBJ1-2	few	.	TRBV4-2	CASSQVTDSNYGYTF	TGTGCCAGCAGCCAAGTTACAGACTCTAACTATGGCTACACCTTC
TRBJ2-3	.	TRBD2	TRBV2	CASSTPTSGPSTDTQYF	TGTGCCAGCAGTACGCCGACTAGCGGACCTAGCACAGATACGCAGTATTTT
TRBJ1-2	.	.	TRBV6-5	CASSYSILGFGYGYTF	TGTGCCAGCAGTTACTCGATCCTGGGGTTCGGCTATGGCTACACCTTC
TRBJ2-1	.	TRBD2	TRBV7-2	CASSGTSGVMSYEQFF	TGTGCCAGCAGCGGGACTAGCGGGGTGATGTCCTATGAGCAGTTCTTC
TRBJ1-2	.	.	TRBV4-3	CASSQLRGSVNYGYTF	TGCGCCAGCAGCCAACTGAGGGGGTCCGTTAACTATGGCTACACCTTC
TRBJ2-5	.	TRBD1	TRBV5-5	CASSVGTGWNEQYF	TGTGCCAGCAGCGTAGGGACAGGGTGGAATGAGCAGTACTTC
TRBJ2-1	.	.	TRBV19	CASSMGGASYDEQFF	TGTGCCAGTAGTATGGGGGGGGCATCCTACGATGAGCAGTTCTTC
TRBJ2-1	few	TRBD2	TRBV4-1	CASSPASGGWNEQFF	TGCGCCAGCAGCCCGGCTAGCGGGGGTTGGAATGAGCAGTTCTTC
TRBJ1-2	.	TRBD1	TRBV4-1	CASSLHMTGRNGYTF	TGCGCCAGCAGCCTACATATGACAGGGCGGAATGGCTACACCTTC
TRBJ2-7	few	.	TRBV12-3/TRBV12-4	CASSLIASPSSYEQYF	TGTGCCAGCAGTTTAATTGCTAGCCCCAGCTCCTACGAGCAGTACTTC
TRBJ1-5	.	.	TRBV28	CASSLDRSQPQHF	TGTGCCAGCAGTTTGGATAGATCCCAGCCCCAGCATTTT
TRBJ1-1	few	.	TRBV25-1	CASSRGAGPGTEAFF	TGTGCCAGCAGTAGGGGCGCAGGGCCCGGCACTGAAGCTTTCTTT
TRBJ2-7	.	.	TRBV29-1	CSVEDLAEQYF	TGCAGCGTTGAAGATCTAGCCGAGCAGTACTTC
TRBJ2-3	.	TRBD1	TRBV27	CASSPGQGALTDTQYF	TGTGCCAGCAGTCCTGGACAGGGGGCTTTAACAGATACGCAGTATTTT
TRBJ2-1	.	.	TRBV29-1	CSVDPESYNEQFF	TGCAGCGTTGATCCAGAAAGTTACAATGAGCAGTTCTTC
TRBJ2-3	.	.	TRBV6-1	CASSSHAAPSTDTQYF	TGTGCCAGCAGTTCCCACGCGGCACCTAGCACAGATACGCAGTATTTT